These 21 T cell receptor beta chains came from one sample sequenced in a study of radiotherapy plus CTLA-4 blockade in lung cancer. TCRdb's copy holds only in-frame clones and misses some; the assay was immunoSEQ multiplex PCR. Here the sample spans about 90,000 clones, 72% being singletons. The source was peripheral blood, collected from a patient treated with radiotherapy plus ipilimumab. These receptors were taken from a human donor with non-small cell lung cancer that progressed on radiotherapy plus ipilimumab.

The V gene is TRBV25-1, the J gene TRBJ1-4; maybe TRBD1 (6 bases). The germline gives CDR1 MGHDK, CDR2 SYGVNS. This CDR3 has 13 amino acids. Trimming stripped 6 bases from V and 7 bases from J, with 12 bases between. CDR3 DNA: TGTGCCAGCAGAAAAGGGGGGGGTGAAAAACTGTTTTTT. Its protein is CASRKGGGEKLFF.

This chain uses TRBV9 with TRBJ2-1; 7 positions agree with TRBD2. The CDR3 runs to 15 residues. After removal of 4 bases from V and 9 bases from J, the junction contained 13 bases not matched to a gene. Germline V gene sequence: CDR1 SGDLS, CDR2 YYNGEE. This chain's CDR3 is CASSQGGRVLGEQFF. The CDR3 bases are TGTGCCAGCAGCCAAGGCGGGAGAGTCTTGGGTGAGCAGTTCTTC.

This sequence joins TRBV27 and TRBJ2-2; 9 nucleotides match TRBD1. Germline V gene lookup returns CDR1 MNHEY and CDR2 SMNVEV (reference sequence). With 3 bases clipped from V and 5 bases from J, the junction kept 4 bases outside the gene matches. This CDR3 has 15 residues. The CDR3 region has the DNA TGTGCCAGCAGTTTTGGGGACAGGGATACCGGGGAGCTGTTTTTT. This gives the protein CASSFGDRDTGELFF.

This rearrangement joins TRBV6-1 to TRBJ1-2; D is unclear. V lost 3 bases and J 5 bases, leaving 7 bases between the germline ends. The CDR3 has 12 amino acids. Germline-derived CDR1 and CDR2 are MNHNS and SASEGT. Here the CDR3 DNA reads TGTGCCAGCAGTGACTCTTGGTATGGCTACACCTTC. Residues: CASSDSWYGYTF.

This clone was observed a handful of times. The V gene is TRBV5-1, the J gene TRBJ2-6, with 7 bases identical to TRBD1. This CDR3 is built from 17 residues. Losses at the gene ends were 4 bases for V and 4 bases for J; bases not matched to a gene: 11. The germline gives CDR1 SGHRS, CDR2 YFSETQ. The CDR3 DNA reads TGCGCCAGCAGCATGACAGGGATCCCTAACGGGGCCAACGTCCTGACTTTC. It translates to CASSMTGIPNGANVLTF.

The chain uses TRBV28 and TRBJ1-2; D is possibly TRBD1 (5 bases). The V gene's germline CDR1 is MDHEN and CDR2 SYDVKM. This CDR3 region has 15 residues. Trimming shortened V by 2 bases and J by 8 bases, and 18 bases separated the two germline ends. The DNA of the CDR3 is TGTGCCAGCAGTTTAGGGGGAGCGGGACTGGACGGCTACACCTTC. Translated: CASSLGGAGLDGYTF.

The rearrangement links TRBV28 to TRBJ2-2; D is perhaps TRBD2 (6 bases). In germline, CDR1 is MDHEN, CDR2 SYDVKM. Trimming stripped 6 bases from V and 10 bases from J, with 12 bases between. The CDR3 extends over 12 amino acids. DNA of the CDR3: TGTGCCAGCAGCACCCAGCGGGTGGAGCTGTTTTTT. Translation gives CASSTQRVELFF. Supplemented by reference TRBV28 and TRBJ2-2, the full variable domain reads DVKVTQSSRYLVKRTGEKVFLECVQDMDHENMFWYRQDPGLGLRLIYFSYDVKMKEKGDIPEGYSVSREKKERFSLILESASTNQTSMYLCASSTQRVELFFGEGSRLTVL.

The chain is built from TRBV19 and TRBJ2-1, with 10 bases lining up with TRBD2. V dropped 4 bases and J dropped 1; count of bases not matched to a gene: 7. Germline-derived CDR1 and CDR2 are LNHDA and SQIVND (reference sequence). CDR3 length: 17 amino acids. CDR3 coding DNA: TGTGCCAGTAGTACCCAATCACTAGCGGGGTCCTACAATGAGCAGTTCTTC. Translation gives CASSTQSLAGSYNEQFF.

The chain has TRBV28 and TRBJ2-7, with D maybe TRBD2 (6 bases). CDR3 length: 14 residues. Germline V gene data show CDR1 as MDHEN and CDR2 as SYDVKM. V was trimmed by 5 bases and J by 2 bases, leaving 13 bases between them. CDR3 amino acids: CASSRYGTPYEQYF. As DNA, the CDR3 is TGTGCCAGCAGTAGGTACGGGACTCCCTACGAGCAGTACTTC. Full variable domain (remainder filled in from reference TRBV28 and TRBJ2-7): DVKVTQSSRYLVKRTGEKVFLECVQDMDHENMFWYRQDPGLGLRLIYFSYDVKMKEKGDIPEGYSVSREKKERFSLILESASTNQTSMYLCASSRYGTPYEQYFGPGTRLTVT.

The chain has TRBV6-5 and TRBJ1-5; D unresolved. Germline V gene lookup returns CDR1 MNHEY and CDR2 SVGAGI. The CDR3 has 13 amino acids. V was clipped by 4 bases and J by 5 bases, with 9 bases between them. The DNA of the CDR3 is TGTGCCAGCAGTTTGGGATGGGATCAGCCCCAGCATTTT. Amino acids: CASSLGWDQPQHF.

This clone was detected once. The junction departs from germline at one end; a sequencing error may be responsible. V gene TRBV6-1 combines with J gene TRBJ2-2, with unresolved D. The CDR3 runs to 15 residues. From germline, CDR1 is MNHNS and CDR2 SASEGT. CDR3 sequence (DNA): TGTGCCAGCAGTGTCGACCTGGGGAACCCCGGGGAGCTGTTTTTT. Translation gives CASSVDLGNPGELFF.

The gene calls are TRBV6-1 and TRBJ2-7, with TRBD1 matching 7 bases. The CDR3 loop spans 15 amino acids. Germline trimming cut 7 bases from V and 2 bases from J; bases unmatched to any gene: 11. CDR1 is MNHNS, CDR2 SASEGT, per germline. The CDR3 here is CASTLAQGYPYEQYF. CDR3 sequence (DNA): TGTGCCAGCACCCTCGCACAGGGGTACCCCTACGAGCAGTACTTC.

The V and J genes are TRBV11-2 and TRBJ1-2; D not certain. Trimming left V 3 bases short and J 0 bases short, with 5 bases between. This CDR3 spans 13 amino acids. The germline gives CDR1 SGHAT, CDR2 FQNNGV. The CDR3 protein is CASSFAPNYGYTF. The DNA for the CDR3 is TGTGCCAGCAGCTTTGCCCCTAACTATGGCTACACCTTC.

The chain is built from TRBV1 and TRBJ1-5; the table assigns TRBD1, which was not confirmed against the DNA. TRBV1 is a listed pseudogene. This CDR3 region has 22 residues. The DNA of the CDR3 is TGCACCAGCACCCAGAGGATTGTGGCAGGGGAAACTCTTGTGGATAGCAATCAGCCCCAGCATTTT. Translation gives CTSTQRIVAGETLVDSNQPQHF.

The chain carries TRBV28 and TRBJ1-2; D remains ambiguous. The CDR3 is made up of 16 amino acids. Germline V lookup: CDR1 MDHEN, CDR2 SYDVKM. Trimming shortened V by 4 bases and J by 5 bases, and 20 bases separated the two germline ends. The CDR3 loop reads CASSWAVEGEFYGYTF. The CDR3 nucleotides read TGTGCCAGCAGTTGGGCGGTGGAGGGCGAATTTTATGGCTACACCTTC.

The chain couples TRBV7-9 to TRBJ2-4, with 10 bases fitting TRBD1. Per the germline V gene, CDR1 is SEHNR and CDR2 is FQNEAQ (reference sequence). The V segment lost 1 base and the J segment 7 bases; nucleotides outside the gene matches: 7. CDR3 length: 16 residues. This chain's CDR3 is CASSLGVTGGSNIQYF. In DNA form, the CDR3 reads TGTGCCAGCAGCTTAGGGGTGACAGGGGGCAGTAACATTCAGTACTTC.

The chain is built from TRBV28 and TRBJ1-2, with 10 bases matching TRBD1. Germline-derived CDR1 and CDR2 are MDHEN and SYDVKM. CDR3 length: 15 amino acids. The trim removed 5 bases at V and 10 bases at J, leaving 13 bases unmatched. The DNA for the CDR3 is TGTGCCAGCAGTGGGGGGGAGCCGGGACAGGGGTCCTACACCTTC. This codes for CASSGGEPGQGSYTF.

The chain recombines TRBV7-8 with TRBJ2-2; D possibly corresponds to TRBD2 (5 bases). This CDR3 is 14 amino acids long. V lost 3 bases to trimming and J lost 4 bases, with 9 bases between them. CDR1 is SGHVS, CDR2 FQNEAQ, per germline. The CDR3 region is CASSLTMSTGELFF. DNA for the CDR3: TGTGCCAGCAGCTTGACTATGTCCACCGGGGAGCTGTTTTTT.

The CDR3 DNA reads TGTGCCAGCAGCCAAGATCTAGCTAGGGGGGGGGAGACCCAGTACTTC. Translating gives CASSQDLARGGETQYF. The chain combines TRBV4-2 with TRBJ2-5; maybe TRBD2 (7 bases). Trimming removed 0 bases at V and 5 bases at J, with 16 bases between. Germline V gene data show CDR1 as LGHNA and CDR2 as YNFKEQ. CDR3 length: 16 amino acids.

The chain joins TRBV9 to TRBJ1-1; the D is unclear. The CDR3 has 13 amino acids. Germline loops: CDR1 SGDLS, CDR2 YYNGEE. V was clipped by 4 bases and J by 2 bases, with 9 bases between them. The DNA of the CDR3 is TGTGCCAGCAGCCCGGAAGGCAACACTGAAGCTTTCTTT. It is translated as CASSPEGNTEAFF.

V and J are TRBV27 and TRBJ1-2; unclear D gene. Germline V lookup: CDR1 MNHEY, CDR2 SMNVEV (reference sequence). V dropped 8 bases and J dropped 4 bases, with 11 bases sitting between them. CDR3 length equals 12 residues. The CDR3 DNA sequence: TGTGCCAGCCACGGCGGTGCCTATGGCTACACCTTC. As protein: CASHGGAYGYTF.